A selection of T cell receptor beta chains follows, all from one sample in a study of identical twins. TCRdb processed the 5' RACE reads anew with MiXCR; each CDR3 protein has one entry. Of about 520,000 distinct CDR3 sequences detected, about 20% appear once; the ten largest clones hold 0.8% to 1%. The same data also contributed to another study, on T cells expressing NK-cell markers.

Sequenced sample: CD4+ T cells sorted from blood. The source of these receptors is a woman in her late teens or twenties in good health. CDR3s include the opening cysteine and the closing phenylalanine or tryptophan. D genes are given only for firm matches. Clone size appears in some rows only: once, few, many, or a class for an expanded clone.

>TRBV2|.|TRBJ1-1|.
TGTGCCAGCAGTGTGGGGGGGGATGAAGCTTTCTTT
CASSVGGDEAFF
>TRBV3-1|.|TRBJ2-5|TRBD2
TGTGCCAGCAGCCGCTCCCCCCCCGGGACTAGCGGGGGCCACGTAGGGACCCAGTACTTC
CASSRSPPGTSGGHVGTQYF
>TRBV20-1|many|TRBJ2-7|TRBD1
TGCAGTGCGTGGACAGGGGGCAGGGACGAGCAGTACTTC
CSAWTGGRDEQYF
>TRBV20-1|.|TRBJ1-2|TRBD1
TGCAGTGCCGCCGACAGGGTTAACACCTTC
CSAADRVNTF
>TRBV20-1|many|TRBJ2-7|.
TGCAGTGCTAGAGTCGTGGACTGGGGCTACGAGCAGTACTTC
CSARVVDWGYEQYF
>TRBV12-3/TRBV12-4|.|TRBJ1-2|TRBD1
TGTGCCAGCAGGACCACCGGGACAGCGAGCGGCTACACCTTC
CASRTTGTASGYTF
>TRBV10-1|.|TRBJ2-3|TRBD2
TGCGCCAGCAGTGAGGCGGGGGGGGCGGATACGCAGTATTTT
CASSEAGGADTQYF
>TRBV12-3/TRBV12-4|.|TRBJ1-2|.
TGTGCCAGCAGTTCCTTCCGAGCTAACTATGGCTACACCTTC
CASSSFRANYGYTF
>TRBV20-1|few|TRBJ2-3|TRBD2
TGCAGTGCTAGAGATAGCGGGGTGATCACAGATACGCAGTATTTT
CSARDSGVITDTQYF
>TRBV11-2|.|TRBJ2-1|TRBD2
TGTGCCAGCAGCTCCTACCCGGGGGGGCCCGACAATGAGCAGTTCTTC
CASSSYPGGPDNEQFF
>TRBV29-1|.|TRBJ1-1|.
TGCAGCGTTGTACAGACTACCTTCGGTGAAGCTTTCTTT
CSVVQTTFGEAFF
>TRBV11-2|.|TRBJ2-7|TRBD2
TGTGCCAGCAGCTCTACCTTAGCGGGGCCCCCCTACGAGCAGTACTTC
CASSSTLAGPPYEQYF
>TRBV7-3|few|TRBJ2-5|.
TGTGCCAGCAGCTTCCTAGGGAGCGAGACCCAGTACTTC
CASSFLGSETQYF
>TRBV19|few|TRBJ1-1|.
TGTGCCAGTAATAGGCAGGGGTTTGAAGCTTTCTTT
CASNRQGFEAFF
>TRBV18|.|TRBJ2-1|.
TGTGCCAGCTCCGGGACAACCCTGAACAATGAGCAGTTCTTC
CASSGTTLNNEQFF
>TRBV6-1|few|TRBJ2-5|.
TGTGCCAGCAGCCACAATCAGGAGGGAGAGACCCAGTACTTC
CASSHNQEGETQYF
>TRBV5-1|few|TRBJ2-1|TRBD1
TGCGCCAGCAGCTTGGCCGGGACAGGGAGTAGCTATGAGCAGTTCTTC
CASSLAGTGSSYEQFF
>TRBV12-3/TRBV12-4|.|TRBJ2-3|.
TGTGCCAGCAGCACGACTTCGGCGGGCACAGATACGCAGTATTTT
CASSTTSAGTDTQYF
>TRBV7-3|.|TRBJ2-3|TRBD2
TGTGCCAGCAGGTTACGGGGACTAGCGGGGTCGATTAGCACAGATACGCAGTATTTT
CASRLRGLAGSISTDTQYF
>TRBV3-1|.|TRBJ2-1|.
TGTGCCAGCAGCCAAGGACAGGTTAGCGGATATGAGCAGTTCTTC
CASSQGQVSGYEQFF
>TRBV5-1|few|TRBJ2-5|TRBD1
TGCGCCAGCAGCCCGATCCTACAGGGGGCCCAGTACTTC
CASSPILQGAQYF
>TRBV12-3/TRBV12-4|.|TRBJ2-6|.
TGTGCCAGCAGTCTACAGGGGAGGGGGGCCAACGTCCTGACTTTC
CASSLQGRGANVLTF
>TRBV9|many|TRBJ2-3|.
TGTGCCAGCAGCGTAAGAACAGATACGCAGTATTTT
CASSVRTDTQYF
>TRBV7-8|.|TRBJ2-5|.
TGTGCCAGCAGTCCACGGCGGGGCCCCCCCCAAGAGACCCAGTACTTC
CASSPRRGPPQETQYF
>TRBV6-1|.|TRBJ1-2|.
TGTGCCAGCAGTCCCACAGCGTCGGTAATCTATGGCTACACCTTC
CASSPTASVIYGYTF
>TRBV4-3|many|TRBJ2-1|TRBD2
TGCGCCAGCAGCCTAGCGGGAGTGGCCTACAATGAGCAGTTCTTC
CASSLAGVAYNEQFF
>TRBV11-3|.|TRBJ1-3|.
TGTGCCAGCAGTAGAAGTGTCTCTGGAAACACCATATATTTT
CASSRSVSGNTIYF
>TRBV15|few|TRBJ1-1|.
TGTGCCACCAGCAGAGCCGTACACATGAACACTGAAGCTTTCTTT
CATSRAVHMNTEAFF
>TRBV7-9|.|TRBJ2-7|.
TGTGCCAGCAGCCGACAGATAATCGGCCCCTACGAGCAGTACTTC
CASSRQIIGPYEQYF
>TRBV11-1|.|TRBJ1-1|.
TGTGCCAGCAGCTCGGTTATCCAGGTTGGGAGAACTGAAGCTTTCTTT
CASSSVIQVGRTEAFF
>TRBV4-2|.|TRBJ1-2|.
TGTGCCAGCAGCTCCCAAGGCAGCGCTAACTATGGCTACACCTTC
CASSSQGSANYGYTF
>TRBV6-2/TRBV6-3|.|TRBJ2-3|.
TGTGCCAGCAGTCAACCTCGGACTCCGGGCACAGATACGCAGTATTTT
CASSQPRTPGTDTQYF
>TRBV20-1|.|TRBJ2-7|.
TGCAGTGCTGAGACAGGTGGGGGCTACGAGCAGTACTTC
CSAETGGGYEQYF
>TRBV7-9|.|TRBJ1-3|.
TGTGCCAGCAGCTTACCCACGGGCCTCTCTGGAAACACCATATATTTT
CASSLPTGLSGNTIYF
>TRBV20-1|few|TRBJ2-7|TRBD2
TGCAGTGCTCTACTAGCGGGAGGGCCAAGTGAGCAGTACTTC
CSALLAGGPSEQYF
>TRBV10-3|.|TRBJ2-5|TRBD2
TGTGCCATCAGTGAGTCGCGGGAGGGCCAGCTAGAGACCCAGTACTTC
CAISESREGQLETQYF
>TRBV20-1|.|TRBJ2-5|TRBD2
TGCAGTGTCCGAGAGGTCAATAGCGGGCTGCAAGAGACCCAGTACTTC
CSVREVNSGLQETQYF
>TRBV19|once|TRBJ2-7|TRBD1
TGTGCCAGTAAACCGGGACAGGGAACCTACGAGCAGTACTTC
CASKPGQGTYEQYF
>TRBV20-1|few|TRBJ1-6|.
TGCAGTGCATATACAGGGTTTCCTTCACCCCTCCACTTT
CSAYTGFPSPLHF
>TRBV6-2/TRBV6-3|few|TRBJ1-5|.
TGTGCCAGCAGTTCCTTAAGACGGAATCAGCCCCAGCATTTT
CASSSLRRNQPQHF
>TRBV3-1|.|TRBJ2-1|TRBD2
TGTGCCAGCAAGGAGGCTAGCGGTAATGAGCAGTTCTTC
CASKEASGNEQFF
>TRBV27|few|TRBJ2-5|TRBD1
TGTGCCAGCAGTTTATTGGGGGGACAGGGAAAAGAGACCCAGTACTTC
CASSLLGGQGKETQYF
>TRBV7-2|few|TRBJ2-7|TRBD1
TGTGCCAGCAGCTTCATTACAGGGGGCTACGAGCAGTACTTC
CASSFITGGYEQYF
>TRBV21-1|.|TRBJ1-1|.
TGTGCCAGCAGCCTCTCCTGGGGGATTGAAGCTTTCTTT
CASSLSWGIEAFF
>TRBV20-1|.|TRBJ1-2|.
TGCAGTGCTAGAGAGTCAGGACACGGATTTAACTATGGCTACACCTTC
CSARESGHGFNYGYTF
>TRBV12-3/TRBV12-4|few|TRBJ1-5|.
TGTGCCAGCAGTAGAGGGCGTGGAACAGGGCAATTTCAGCCCCAGCATTTT
CASSRGRGTGQFQPQHF
>TRBV5-6|few|TRBJ2-1|TRBD2
TGTGCCAGCAGTCTTCCCAGGACTAGCGGGGGCCCCGGGGCGGGGCAGTTCTTC
CASSLPRTSGGPGAGQFF
>TRBV4-2|few|TRBJ2-1|.
TGTGCCAGCAGCCCCCTAGCAGGGGAGCAGTTCTTC
CASSPLAGEQFF
>TRBV15|.|TRBJ2-3|TRBD2
TGTGCCACTTTGACTAGCGGGAGGGCCAGAGATACGCAGTATTTT
CATLTSGRARDTQYF
>TRBV7-8|.|TRBJ2-5|.
TGTGCCAGCAGCTCAACCGCTAGGGGGGAGACCCAGTACTTC
CASSSTARGETQYF
>TRBV11-2|.|TRBJ1-2|TRBD1
TGTGCCAGCAGCCCTTTGGACAGGGGACACTATGGCTACACCTTC
CASSPLDRGHYGYTF
>TRBV6-2/TRBV6-3|.|TRBJ2-3|TRBD2
TGTGCCAGCAGTTACGGAACTAGCGGCACAGATACGCAGTATTTT
CASSYGTSGTDTQYF
>TRBV2|few|TRBJ2-5|.
TGTGCCAGCCACCGAGAGATAGGGGGGACCCAGTACTTC
CASHREIGGTQYF
>TRBV5-6|.|TRBJ2-1|.
TGTGCCAGCAGCTTATTCAGCTCCTACAATGAGCAGTTCTTC
CASSLFSSYNEQFF
>TRBV6-5|.|TRBJ1-2|.
TGTGCCAGCAGTTCCCTCCCGGGGGGAGGCTACACCTTC
CASSSLPGGGYTF
>TRBV29-1|many|TRBJ1-2|.
TGCAGCGTTGGGGGGACCGTCCTGGCCCATGGCTACACCTTC
CSVGGTVLAHGYTF